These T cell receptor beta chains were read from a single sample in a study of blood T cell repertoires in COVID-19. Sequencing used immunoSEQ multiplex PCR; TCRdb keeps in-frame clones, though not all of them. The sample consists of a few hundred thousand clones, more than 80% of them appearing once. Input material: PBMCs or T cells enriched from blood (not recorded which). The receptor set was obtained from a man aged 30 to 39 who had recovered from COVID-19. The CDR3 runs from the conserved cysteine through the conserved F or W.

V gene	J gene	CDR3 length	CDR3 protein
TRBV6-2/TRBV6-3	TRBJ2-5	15	CASSRQRGGSETQYF
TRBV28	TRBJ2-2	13	CASRGPNTGELFF
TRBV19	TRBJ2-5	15	CASSTGLASWETQYF
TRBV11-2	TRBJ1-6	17	CASSLDLGQGLNSPLHF
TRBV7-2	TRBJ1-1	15	CASSLSTGGNTEAFF
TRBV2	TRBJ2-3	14	CASSQRGATDTQYF
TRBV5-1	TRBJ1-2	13	CASSPDINYGYTF
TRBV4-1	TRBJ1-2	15	CASSQGNRGAYGYTF
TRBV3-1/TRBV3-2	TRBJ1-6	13	CASRLGLNSPLHF
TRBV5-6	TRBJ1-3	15	CASSLYRTAGNTIYF
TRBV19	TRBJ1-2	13	CASSTQGIGGYTF
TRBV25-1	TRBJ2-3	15	CASSHQGDWTDTQYF
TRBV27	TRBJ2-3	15	CASSLQTGATDTQYF
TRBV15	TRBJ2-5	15	CATSSKRGGSETQYF
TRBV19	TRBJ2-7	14	CASSPGQGAYEQYF
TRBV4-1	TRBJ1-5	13	CASSQGADQPQHF
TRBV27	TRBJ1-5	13	CASSLSMRQPQHF
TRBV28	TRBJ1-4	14	CASSAGQGWEKLFF
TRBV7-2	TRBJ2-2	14	CASRKREEFGELFF
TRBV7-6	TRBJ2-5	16	CASSFPGTSGRVTQYF
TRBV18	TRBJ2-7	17	CASSPGVGTGTFYEQYF
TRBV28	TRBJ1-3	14	CASSLQDSGNTIYF
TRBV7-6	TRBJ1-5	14	CASSFGDSNQPQHF
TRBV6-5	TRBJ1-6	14	CASSYSTGDSPLHF
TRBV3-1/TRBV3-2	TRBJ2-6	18	CASSQPTGKYSGANVLTF
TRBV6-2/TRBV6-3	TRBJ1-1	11	CASSYYTEAFF
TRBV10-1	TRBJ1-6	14	CASSEKRYNSPLHF
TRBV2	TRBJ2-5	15	CASSEGLAEQETQYF
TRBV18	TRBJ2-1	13	CASSQGQGNEQFF
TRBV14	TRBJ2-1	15	CASRRWTGGYNEQFF
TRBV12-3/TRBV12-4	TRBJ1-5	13	CASRDNSNQPQHF
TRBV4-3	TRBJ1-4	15	CASSQDGTKIEKLFF
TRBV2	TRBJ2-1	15	CASSEGLAVYNEQFF
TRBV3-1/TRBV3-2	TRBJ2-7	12	CASSPTGGEQYF
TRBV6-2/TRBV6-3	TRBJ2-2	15	CASSSGIAYTGELFF
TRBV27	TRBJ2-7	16	CASSLRGTIHSYEQYF
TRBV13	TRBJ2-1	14	CASSLGRGDNEQFF
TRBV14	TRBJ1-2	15	CASSYTGNRGYGYTF
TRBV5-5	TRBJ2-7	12	CASSLNSREQYF
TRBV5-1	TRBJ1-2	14	CASSLQGANYGYTF
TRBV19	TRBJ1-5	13	CASSIQGSSPQHF
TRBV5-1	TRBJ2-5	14	CASSPQGAGETQYF
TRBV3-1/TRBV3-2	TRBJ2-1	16	CASSQVWGSGEGWQFF